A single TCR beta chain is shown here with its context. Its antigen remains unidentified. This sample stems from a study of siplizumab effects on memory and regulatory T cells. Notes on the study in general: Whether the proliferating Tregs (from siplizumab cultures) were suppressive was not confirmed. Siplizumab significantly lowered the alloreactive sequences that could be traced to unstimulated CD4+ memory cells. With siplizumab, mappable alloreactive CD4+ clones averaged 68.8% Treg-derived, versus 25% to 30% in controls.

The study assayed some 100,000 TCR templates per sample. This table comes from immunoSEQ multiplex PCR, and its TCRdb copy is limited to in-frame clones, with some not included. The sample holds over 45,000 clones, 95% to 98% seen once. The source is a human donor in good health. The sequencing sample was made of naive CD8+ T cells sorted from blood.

The CDR3 sequence: CASSLPLRNQPQHF. In DNA, the CDR3 is TGTGCCAGCAGTCTCCCTCTCCGCAATCAGCCCCAGCATTTT. The chain links TRBV28 to TRBJ1-5; D not certain. The germline V gene has CDR1 MDHEN and CDR2 SYDVKM. V lost 5 bases, J lost 2 bases, and 10 bases lay in between. The CDR3 covers 14 residues.